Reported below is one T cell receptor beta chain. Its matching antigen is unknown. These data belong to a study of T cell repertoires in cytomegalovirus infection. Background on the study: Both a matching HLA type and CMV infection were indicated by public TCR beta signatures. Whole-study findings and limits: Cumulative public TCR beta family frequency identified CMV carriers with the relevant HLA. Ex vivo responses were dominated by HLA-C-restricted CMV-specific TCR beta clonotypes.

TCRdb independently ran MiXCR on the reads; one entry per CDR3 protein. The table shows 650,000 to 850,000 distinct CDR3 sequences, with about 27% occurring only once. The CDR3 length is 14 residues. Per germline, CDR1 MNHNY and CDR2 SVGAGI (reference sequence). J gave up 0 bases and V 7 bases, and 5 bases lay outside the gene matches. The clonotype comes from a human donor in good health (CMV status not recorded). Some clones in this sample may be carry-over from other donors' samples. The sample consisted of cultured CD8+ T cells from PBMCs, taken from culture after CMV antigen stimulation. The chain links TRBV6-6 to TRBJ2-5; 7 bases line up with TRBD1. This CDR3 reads CASTTGVYQETQYF. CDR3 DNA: TGTGCCAGCACTACAGGGGTGTACCAAGAGACCCAGTACTTC.